These T cell receptor beta chains were read from a single sample in a study of T cells in localized non-small cell lung cancer. The repertoire was sequenced with immunoSEQ multiplex PCR; TCRdb's copy has only in-frame clones and lacks some. This sample has approximately 13,000 clones, with over 75% found just once. This specimen was peripheral blood, taken before any cancer treatment. Source of these receptors: a male donor aged 60 or older with stage I lung adenocarcinoma. Both conserved end residues are part of each CDR3. A D gene is named only where the DNA matches it firmly. Size is omitted from some rows. Given values are once, few, many or a class for expanded clones.

D gene: .; J gene: TRBJ2-1; V gene: TRBV7-2; clone size: once; CDR3 DNA: TGTGCCAGCAGTGCCCGATTAGGCTCGGGGAAGTTCTTC; CDR3 protein: CASSARLGSGKFF
D gene: .; J gene: TRBJ1-2; V gene: TRBV7-2; clone size: few; CDR3 DNA: TGTGCCAGCAGCTTAGTTAGGGGCGATGGCTACACCTTC; CDR3 protein: CASSLVRGDGYTF
D gene: .; J gene: TRBJ2-7; V gene: TRBV28; clone size: .; CDR3 DNA: TGTGCCAGCAGTTTTGGACAGATTTCCTACGAGCAGTACTTC; CDR3 protein: CASSFGQISYEQYF
D gene: TRBD1; J gene: TRBJ1-5; V gene: TRBV9; clone size: .; CDR3 DNA: TGTGCCAGCAGCGTAGGAAGGACAGGGTCTGCGGATCAGCCCCAGCATTTT; CDR3 protein: CASSVGRTGSADQPQHF
D gene: TRBD2; J gene: TRBJ2-7; V gene: TRBV28; clone size: .; CDR3 DNA: TGTGCCAGCAGCCCCGGGACTAGCGGGGCCCACGAGCAGTACTTC; CDR3 protein: CASSPGTSGAHEQYF
D gene: .; J gene: TRBJ2-1; V gene: TRBV5-6; clone size: .; CDR3 DNA: TGTGCCAGCAGCTTGGAGGGACACCGACTTAACAATGAGCAGTTCTTC; CDR3 protein: CASSLEGHRLNNEQFF
D gene: .; J gene: TRBJ2-7; V gene: TRBV7-3; clone size: .; CDR3 DNA: TGTGCCAGCAGCTCGTCGACGGGGTACGAGCAGTACTTC; CDR3 protein: CASSSSTGYEQYF
D gene: .; J gene: TRBJ2-7; V gene: TRBV5-1; clone size: .; CDR3 DNA: TGCGCCAGCAGCTTGATTAGCTCCTCTAACTACGAGCAGTACTTC; CDR3 protein: CASSLISSSNYEQYF
D gene: .; J gene: TRBJ2-7; V gene: TRBV6-1; clone size: .; CDR3 DNA: TGTGCCACTAACATCCAGGGCTACGAGCAGTACTTC; CDR3 protein: CATNIQGYEQYF
D gene: TRBD1; J gene: TRBJ2-7; V gene: TRBV18; clone size: .; CDR3 DNA: TGTGCCAGCTCACCAGGGGTGGACAGGCCCTACGAGCAGTACTTC; CDR3 protein: CASSPGVDRPYEQYF
D gene: .; J gene: TRBJ1-3; V gene: TRBV25-1; clone size: once; CDR3 DNA: TGTGCCAGCAGTGAATTGGAACACTCTGGAAACACCATATATTTT; CDR3 protein: CASSELEHSGNTIYF
D gene: .; J gene: TRBJ1-1; V gene: TRBV5-1; clone size: .; CDR3 DNA: TGCGCCAGCTCCCCCCTGGGTCAGATGAACACTGAAGCTTTCTTT; CDR3 protein: CASSPLGQMNTEAFF
D gene: .; J gene: TRBJ1-1; V gene: TRBV30; clone size: .; CDR3 DNA: TGCGCCTGTAAAAAAGGGACCGGGGGCTACACTGAAGCTTTCTTT; CDR3 protein: CACKKGTGGYTEAFF
D gene: TRBD1; J gene: TRBJ1-6; V gene: TRBV7-3; clone size: .; CDR3 DNA: TGTGCCAGCAGCCTTACAGGGGGCGCGGGAAATTCACCCCTCCACTTT; CDR3 protein: CASSLTGGAGNSPLHF
D gene: TRBD1; J gene: TRBJ1-5; V gene: TRBV27; clone size: .; CDR3 DNA: TGTGCCAGCAGTTACCTGGGGAGGGGGCTTCAGCCCCAGCATTTT; CDR3 protein: CASSYLGRGLQPQHF
D gene: .; J gene: TRBJ1-2; V gene: TRBV4-3; clone size: .; CDR3 DNA: TGCGCCAGCAGCCAAGATAGGGCAGCCGATGGCTACACCTTC; CDR3 protein: CASSQDRAADGYTF
D gene: TRBD1; J gene: TRBJ1-5; V gene: TRBV18; clone size: .; CDR3 DNA: TGTGCCAGCTCACCGGACAGGGAACAGCCCCAGCATTTT; CDR3 protein: CASSPDREQPQHF
D gene: .; J gene: TRBJ2-3; V gene: TRBV13; clone size: .; CDR3 DNA: TGTGCCAGCAGCTTAATTCAGGGACAAAATACGCAGTATTTT; CDR3 protein: CASSLIQGQNTQYF
D gene: .; J gene: TRBJ1-4; V gene: TRBV10-2; clone size: .; CDR3 DNA: TGCGCCAGCTCCTCGGGGGACCTTAATGAAAAACTGTTTTTT; CDR3 protein: CASSSGDLNEKLFF
D gene: TRBD1; J gene: TRBJ2-7; V gene: TRBV28; clone size: .; CDR3 DNA: TGTGCCAGCAGTTTACTCAGGGGGCGAGGCTCCTACGAGCAGTACTTC; CDR3 protein: CASSLLRGRGSYEQYF
D gene: .; J gene: TRBJ2-7; V gene: TRBV28; clone size: .; CDR3 DNA: TGTGCCAGCAGTTTAGGGGGAAAGGAGAAGGAGCAGTACTTC; CDR3 protein: CASSLGGKEKEQYF
D gene: .; J gene: TRBJ1-5; V gene: TRBV6-1; clone size: few; CDR3 DNA: TGTGCCAGCAGCCCCGGACGGAGCAATCAGCCCCAGCATTTT; CDR3 protein: CASSPGRSNQPQHF